The clone carrying this T cell receptor (beta chain) was seen a few times. Its antigen is still unknown. Germline assignment: CDR1 LGHDT and CDR2 YNNKEL (reference sequence). CDR3 length: 15 amino acids. Trimming shortened V by 5 bases and J by 1 base, and 14 bases separated the two germline ends. This record belongs to a study of identical twins. Findings and caveats of the study: Beta clonotypes that were abundant in cord blood contained fewer insertions, a pattern absent from memory repertoires. Donors were not followed over many years; analysis was cross-sectional. The degree of excess twin sharing was weaker in beta out-of-frame sequences.

Each CDR3 protein gets one entry after TCRdb re-called the 5' RACE reads with MiXCR. This sample yields hundreds of thousands of distinct CDR3 sequences, of which approximately 6% are seen a single time; about 1.8% belongs to the top ten. The V gene is TRBV3-1, the J gene TRBJ2-5, with unresolved D. Sequences were obtained from naive T cells sorted from blood. The TCR comes from a young man in good health. The CDR3 DNA sequence: TGTGCCAGCAGCTCCTTTCGGGCACGCCAAGAGACCCAGTACTTC. As protein: CASSSFRARQETQYF.